This T cell receptor (beta chain) was documented in a study of blood T cells in healthy people across ages. PCR was performed a second time for 7 to 11 cycles using a sample-barcoded 5' primer and a J-beta primer mix. TCRdb reprocessed the 5' RACE reads with MiXCR, giving one entry per CDR3 protein. This sample has about 680,000 distinct CDR3 sequences, with about 52% found just once. Every participating donor contributed roughly 9.6 milliliters of peripheral blood through a draw. Each sample had at least 6.5 million PBMCs isolated. The CDR3 has 16 amino acids. Germline V CDR1 and CDR2: SGHTA, FQGNSA. Deletions cut 0 bases from V and 0 bases from J, with 10 bases between. This clonotype was seen a handful of times. What it recognizes is unknown. General study points: Roughly linear age-related decline in beta diversity appeared, significant by age 40.

The source of this sequence is a woman aged 60 to 75 in good health. This chain uses TRBV7-2 with TRBJ2-3; D call uncertain. Specimen: blood. CDR3: CASSLASYPSTDTQYF. The CDR3 DNA reads TGTGCCAGCAGCTTAGCGTCCTACCCCAGCACAGATACGCAGTATTTT.